This T cell receptor (beta chain) originates from a study of metastatic and nonmetastatic thyroid tumors. Looking at the study overall: Where malignant and benign thyroid patients were concerned, repertoires were compared across blood and tumor or nodule tissue.

In its sample, this clone is medium-sized. Its target is not known. Thyroid surgery was performed in patients who had received no treatment beforehand. Study-wide results and caveats: Malignant tumors reportedly showed significantly higher TCR beta diversity than benign nodules in both blood and tumor.

Trimming shortened V by 6 bases and J by 4 bases, and 9 bases separated the two germline ends. Germline CDR1 is SEHNR and CDR2 is FQNEAQ (reference sequence). The CDR3 runs 12 residues. Original methodology: Researchers built a distant-metastasis classifier for papillary thyroid cancer that drew on CDR3 differences across clinicopathological groups. TCRdb re-called the PCR reads through MiXCR. None of the V and J calls come from the authors' own analysis; TCRdb made them. The data show tens of thousands of clones, with 20% seen just once and approximately 40% held by the top ten. J is TRBJ1-2 and V is TRBV7-9; the D is unclear. Sequenced input: blood. The clonotype was recovered from a female donor with papillary thyroid cancer or a benign thyroid nodule (not recorded which). Some clones in this sample may be carry-over from other donors' samples. The CDR3 loop is CASSPSFYGYTF. The CDR3 DNA reads as TGTGCCAGCAGTCCTAGCTTCTATGGCTACACCTTC.